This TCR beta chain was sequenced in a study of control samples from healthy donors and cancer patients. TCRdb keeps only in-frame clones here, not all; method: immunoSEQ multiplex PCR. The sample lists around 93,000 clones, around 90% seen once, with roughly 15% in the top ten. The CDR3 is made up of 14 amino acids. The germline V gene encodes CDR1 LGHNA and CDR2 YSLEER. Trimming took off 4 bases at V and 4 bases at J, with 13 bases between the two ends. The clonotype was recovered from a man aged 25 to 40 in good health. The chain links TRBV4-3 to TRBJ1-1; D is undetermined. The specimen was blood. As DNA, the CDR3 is TGCGCCAGCAGCCGGTCGAGGGCCGGCACTGAAGCTTTCTTT. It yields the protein CASSRSRAGTEAFF.